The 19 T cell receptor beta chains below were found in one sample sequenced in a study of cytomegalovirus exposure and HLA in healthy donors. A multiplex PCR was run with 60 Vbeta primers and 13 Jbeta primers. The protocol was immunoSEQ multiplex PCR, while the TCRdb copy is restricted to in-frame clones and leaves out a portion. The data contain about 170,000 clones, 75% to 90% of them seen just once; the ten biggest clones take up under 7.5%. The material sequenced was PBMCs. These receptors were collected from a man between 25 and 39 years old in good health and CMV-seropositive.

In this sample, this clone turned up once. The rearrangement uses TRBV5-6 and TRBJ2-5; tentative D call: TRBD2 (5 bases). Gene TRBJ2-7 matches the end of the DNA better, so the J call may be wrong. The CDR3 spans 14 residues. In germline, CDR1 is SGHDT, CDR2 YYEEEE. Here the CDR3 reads CASSLTRGDSEQYF. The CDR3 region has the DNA TGTGCCAGCAGCTTGACCCGGGGTGATTCCGAGCAGTACTTC.

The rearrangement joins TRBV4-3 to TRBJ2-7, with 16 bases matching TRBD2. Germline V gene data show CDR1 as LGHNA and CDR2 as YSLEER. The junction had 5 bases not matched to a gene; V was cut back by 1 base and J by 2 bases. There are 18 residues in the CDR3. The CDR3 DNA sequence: TGCGCCAGCAGCCAAGCGGGACTAGCGGGAGGGGGACCCTACGAGCAGTACTTC. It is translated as CASSQAGLAGGGPYEQYF.

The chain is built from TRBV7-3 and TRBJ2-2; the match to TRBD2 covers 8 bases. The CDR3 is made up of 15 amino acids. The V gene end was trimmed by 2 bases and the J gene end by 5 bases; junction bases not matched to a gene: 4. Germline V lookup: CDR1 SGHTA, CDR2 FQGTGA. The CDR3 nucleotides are TGTGCCAGCAGCTTACTTAGCGGGACTACCGGGGAGCTGTTTTTT. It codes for CASSLLSGTTGELFF.

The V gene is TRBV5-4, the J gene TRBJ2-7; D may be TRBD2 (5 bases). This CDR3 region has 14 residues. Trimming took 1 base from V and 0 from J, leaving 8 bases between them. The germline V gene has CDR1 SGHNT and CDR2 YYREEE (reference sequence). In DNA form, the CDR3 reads TGTGCCAGCAGCTTGTCGGGAAACTCCTACGAGCAGTACTTC. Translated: CASSLSGNSYEQYF.

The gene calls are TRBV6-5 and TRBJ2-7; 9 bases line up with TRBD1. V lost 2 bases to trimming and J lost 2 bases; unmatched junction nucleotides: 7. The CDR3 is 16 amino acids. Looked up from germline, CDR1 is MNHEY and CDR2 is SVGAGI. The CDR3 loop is CASSYAGQGLTYEQYF. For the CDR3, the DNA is TGTGCCAGCAGTTACGCGGGACAGGGTCTCACCTACGAGCAGTACTTC.

The CDR3 spells CASSETPNEQFF. CDR3 sequence (DNA): TGTGCCAGCAGTGAAACACCCAATGAGCAGTTCTTC. The V call is TRBV25-1, the J call TRBJ2-1; D not certain. From germline, CDR1 is MGHDK and CDR2 SYGVNS. V dropped 2 bases and J dropped 6 bases, with 5 bases sitting between them. This CDR3 region has 12 residues.

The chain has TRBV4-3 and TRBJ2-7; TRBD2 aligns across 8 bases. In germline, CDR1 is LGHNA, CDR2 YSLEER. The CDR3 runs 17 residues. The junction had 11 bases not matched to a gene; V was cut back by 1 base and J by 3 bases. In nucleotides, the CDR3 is TGCGCCAGCAGCCAAGCCTGGCGGGGGGTGGGCTTCTACGAGCAGTACTTC. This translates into CASSQAWRGVGFYEQYF.

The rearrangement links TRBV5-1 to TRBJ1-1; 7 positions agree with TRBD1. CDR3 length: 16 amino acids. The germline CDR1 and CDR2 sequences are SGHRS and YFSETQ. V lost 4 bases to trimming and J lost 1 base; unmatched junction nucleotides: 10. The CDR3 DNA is TGCGCCAGCAGCCCGGCCGGGACAGAGTCGAACACTGAAGCTTTCTTT. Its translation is CASSPAGTESNTEAFF.

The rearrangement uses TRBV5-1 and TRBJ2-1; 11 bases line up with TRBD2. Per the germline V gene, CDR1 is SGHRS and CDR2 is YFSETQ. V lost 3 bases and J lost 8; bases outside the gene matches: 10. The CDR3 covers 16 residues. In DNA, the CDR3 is TGCGCCAGCAGCTCGTTGTTAGCGGGAGGGCCTGATGAGCAGTTCTTC. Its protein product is CASSSLLAGGPDEQFF.

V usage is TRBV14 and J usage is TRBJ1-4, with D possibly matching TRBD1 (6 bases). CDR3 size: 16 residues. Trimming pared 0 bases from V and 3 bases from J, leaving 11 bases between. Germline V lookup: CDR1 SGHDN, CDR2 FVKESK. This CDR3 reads CASSQDVGQPNEKLFF. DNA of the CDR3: TGTGCCAGCAGCCAAGATGTGGGACAACCTAATGAAAAACTGTTTTTT.

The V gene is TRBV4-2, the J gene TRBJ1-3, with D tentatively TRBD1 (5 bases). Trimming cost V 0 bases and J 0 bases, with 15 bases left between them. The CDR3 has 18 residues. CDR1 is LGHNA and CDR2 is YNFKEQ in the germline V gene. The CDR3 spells CASSQDWQGAISGNTIYF. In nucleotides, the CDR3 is TGTGCCAGCAGCCAAGATTGGCAGGGCGCTATCTCTGGAAACACCATATATTTT.

CDR3 nucleotides: TGCGCCAGCAGCCTTTCAGGACAGGGTAGCAATCAGCCCCAGCATTTT. Amino acids: CASSLSGQGSNQPQHF. The chain uses TRBV4-1 and TRBJ1-5; 8 nucleotides match TRBD1. This CDR3 comprises 16 residues. In germline, CDR1 is MGHRA, CDR2 YSYEKL. With 4 bases clipped from V and 0 bases from J, the junction kept 5 bases outside the gene matches.

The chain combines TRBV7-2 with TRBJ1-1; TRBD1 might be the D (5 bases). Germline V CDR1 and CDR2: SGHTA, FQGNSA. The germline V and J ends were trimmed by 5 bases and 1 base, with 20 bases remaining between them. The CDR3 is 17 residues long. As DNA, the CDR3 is TGTGCCAGCAGCCCCCCGGACGGGGGGTGGGCGAACACTGAAGCTTTCTTT. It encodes CASSPPDGGWANTEAFF.

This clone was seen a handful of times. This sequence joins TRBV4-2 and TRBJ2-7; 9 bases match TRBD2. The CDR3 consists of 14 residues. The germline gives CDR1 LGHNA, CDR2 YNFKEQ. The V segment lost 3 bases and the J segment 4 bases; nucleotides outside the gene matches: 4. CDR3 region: CASSHGLASYEQYF. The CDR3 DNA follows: TGTGCCAGCAGCCACGGACTAGCGTCGTACGAGCAGTACTTC.

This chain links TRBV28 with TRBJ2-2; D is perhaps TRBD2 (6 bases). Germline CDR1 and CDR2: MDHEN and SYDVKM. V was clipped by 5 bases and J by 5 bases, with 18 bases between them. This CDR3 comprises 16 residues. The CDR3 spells CASSPLGGRGTGELFF. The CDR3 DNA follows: TGTGCCAGCAGTCCGCTCGGAGGGAGAGGGACCGGGGAGCTGTTTTTT. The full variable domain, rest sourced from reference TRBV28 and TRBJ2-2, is DVKVTQSSRYLVKRTGEKVFLECVQDMDHENMFWYRQDPGLGLRLIYFSYDVKMKEKGDIPEGYSVSREKKERFSLILESASTNQTSMYLCASSPLGGRGTGELFFGEGSRLTVL.

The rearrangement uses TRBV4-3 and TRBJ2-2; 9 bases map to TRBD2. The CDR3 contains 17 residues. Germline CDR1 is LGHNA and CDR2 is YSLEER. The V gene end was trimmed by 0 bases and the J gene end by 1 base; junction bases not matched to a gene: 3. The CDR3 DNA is TGCGCCAGCAGCCAAGATGGGCGGGGGGGGAACACCGGGGAGCTGTTTTTT. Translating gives CASSQDGRGGNTGELFF.

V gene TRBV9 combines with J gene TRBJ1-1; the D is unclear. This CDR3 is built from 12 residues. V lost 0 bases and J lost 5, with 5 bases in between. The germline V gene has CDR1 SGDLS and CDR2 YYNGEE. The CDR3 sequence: CASSVVQTEAFF. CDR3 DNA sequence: TGTGCCAGCAGCGTAGTACAGACTGAAGCTTTCTTT.

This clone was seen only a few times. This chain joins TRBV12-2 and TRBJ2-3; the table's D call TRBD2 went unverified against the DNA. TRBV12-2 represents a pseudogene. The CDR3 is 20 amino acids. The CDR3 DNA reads TGTGCAAGTCGCACACCCCCTAGCGGGGGGGCCCGTGAACTCTCGAATACGCAGTATTTT. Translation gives CASRTPPSGGARELSNTQYF.

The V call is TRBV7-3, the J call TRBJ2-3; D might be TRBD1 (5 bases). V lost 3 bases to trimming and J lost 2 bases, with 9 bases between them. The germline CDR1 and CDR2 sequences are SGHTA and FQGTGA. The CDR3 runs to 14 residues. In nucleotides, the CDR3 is TGTGCCAGCAGCTTTGACAGAAACACAGATACGCAGTATTTT. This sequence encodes CASSFDRNTDTQYF.